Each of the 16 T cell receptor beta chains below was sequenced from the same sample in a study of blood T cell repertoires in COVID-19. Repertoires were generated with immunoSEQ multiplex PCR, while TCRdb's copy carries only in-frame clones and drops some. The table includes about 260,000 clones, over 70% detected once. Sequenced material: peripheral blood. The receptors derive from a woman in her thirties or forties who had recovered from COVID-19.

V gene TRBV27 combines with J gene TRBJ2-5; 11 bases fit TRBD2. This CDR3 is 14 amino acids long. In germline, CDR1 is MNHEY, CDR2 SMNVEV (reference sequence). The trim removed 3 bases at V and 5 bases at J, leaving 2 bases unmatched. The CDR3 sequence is CASSLTSGVETQYF. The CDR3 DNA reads TGTGCCAGCAGTTTGACTAGCGGGGTGGAGACCCAGTACTTC.

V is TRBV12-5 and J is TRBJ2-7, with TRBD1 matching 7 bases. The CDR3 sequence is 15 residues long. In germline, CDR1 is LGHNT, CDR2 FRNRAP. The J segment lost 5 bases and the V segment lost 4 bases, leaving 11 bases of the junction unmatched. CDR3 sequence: CASGSTTGKNHEQYF. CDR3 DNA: TGTGCTAGTGGTTCCACGACAGGGAAAAACCACGAGCAGTACTTC.

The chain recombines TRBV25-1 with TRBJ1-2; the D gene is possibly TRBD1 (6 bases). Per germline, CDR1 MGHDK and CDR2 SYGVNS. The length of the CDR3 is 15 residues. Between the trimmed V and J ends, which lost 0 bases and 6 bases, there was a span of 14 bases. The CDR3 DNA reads TGTGCCAGCAGTGAATATGGGGGCAGGGAGCATGGCTACACCTTC. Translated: CASSEYGGREHGYTF.

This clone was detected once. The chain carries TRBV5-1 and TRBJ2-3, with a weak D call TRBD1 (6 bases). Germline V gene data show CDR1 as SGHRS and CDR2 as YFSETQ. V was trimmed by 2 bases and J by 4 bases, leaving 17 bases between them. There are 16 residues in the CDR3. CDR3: CASSFRRTEGSDTQYF. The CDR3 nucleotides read TGCGCCAGCAGCTTTAGGAGGACAGAGGGTTCAGATACGCAGTATTTT. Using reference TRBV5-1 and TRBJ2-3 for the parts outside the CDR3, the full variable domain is KAGVTQTPRYLIKTRGQQVTLSCSPISGHRSVSWYQQTPGQGLQFLFEYFSETQRNKGNFPGRFSGRQFSNSRSEMNVSTLELGDSALYLCASSFRRTEGSDTQYFGPGTRLTVL.

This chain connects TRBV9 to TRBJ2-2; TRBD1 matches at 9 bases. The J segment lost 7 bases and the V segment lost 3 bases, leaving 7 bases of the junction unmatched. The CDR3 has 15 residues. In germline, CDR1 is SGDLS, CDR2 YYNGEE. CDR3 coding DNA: TGTGCCAGCAGCGCAGGGGACAGGGCTAGCGGGGAGCTGTTTTTT. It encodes CASSAGDRASGELFF.

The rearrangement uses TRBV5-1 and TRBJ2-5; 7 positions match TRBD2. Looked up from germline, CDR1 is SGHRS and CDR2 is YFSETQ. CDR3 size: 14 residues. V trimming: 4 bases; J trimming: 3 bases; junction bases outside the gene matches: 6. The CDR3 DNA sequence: TGCGCCAGCAGCCCGGGGGGACGCGAAGAGACCCAGTACTTC. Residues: CASSPGGREETQYF.

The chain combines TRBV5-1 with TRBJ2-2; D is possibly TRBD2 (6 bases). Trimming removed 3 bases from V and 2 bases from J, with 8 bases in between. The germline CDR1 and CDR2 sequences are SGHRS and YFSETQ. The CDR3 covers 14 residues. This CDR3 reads CASSWGVNTGELFF. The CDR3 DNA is TGCGCCAGCAGCTGGGGGGTCAACACCGGGGAGCTGTTTTTT.

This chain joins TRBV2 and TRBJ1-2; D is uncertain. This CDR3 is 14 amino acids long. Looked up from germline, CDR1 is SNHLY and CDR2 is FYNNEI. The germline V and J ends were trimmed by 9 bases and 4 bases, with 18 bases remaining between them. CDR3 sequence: CARTARAGAYGYTF. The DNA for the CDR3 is TGTGCCAGAACGGCTAGGGCGGGTGCCTATGGCTACACCTTC.

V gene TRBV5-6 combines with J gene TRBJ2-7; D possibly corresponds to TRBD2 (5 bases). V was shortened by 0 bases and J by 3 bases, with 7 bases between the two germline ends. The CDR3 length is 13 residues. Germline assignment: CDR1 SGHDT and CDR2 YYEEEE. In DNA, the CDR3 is TGTGCCAGCAGCTTGGACACTAGCTACGAGCAGTACTTC. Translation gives CASSLDTSYEQYF.

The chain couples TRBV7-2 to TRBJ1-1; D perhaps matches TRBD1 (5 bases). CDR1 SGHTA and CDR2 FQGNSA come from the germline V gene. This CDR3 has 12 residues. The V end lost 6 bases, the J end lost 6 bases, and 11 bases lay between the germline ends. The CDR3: CASSPGIPEAFF. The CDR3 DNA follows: TGTGCCAGCAGTCCAGGGATCCCTGAAGCTTTCTTT.

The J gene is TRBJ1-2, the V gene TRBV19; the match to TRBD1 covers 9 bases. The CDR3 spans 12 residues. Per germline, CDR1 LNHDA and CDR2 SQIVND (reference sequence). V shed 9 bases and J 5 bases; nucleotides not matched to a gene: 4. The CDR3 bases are TGTGCCAGCCGACAGGGGGAGTATGGCTACACCTTC. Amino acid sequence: CASRQGEYGYTF. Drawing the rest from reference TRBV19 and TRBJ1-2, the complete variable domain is DGGITQSPKYLFRKEGQNVTLSCEQNLNHDAMYWYRQDPGQGLRLIYYSQIVNDFQKGDIAEGYSVSREKKESFPLTVTSAQKNPTAFYLCASRQGEYGYTFGSGTRLTVV.

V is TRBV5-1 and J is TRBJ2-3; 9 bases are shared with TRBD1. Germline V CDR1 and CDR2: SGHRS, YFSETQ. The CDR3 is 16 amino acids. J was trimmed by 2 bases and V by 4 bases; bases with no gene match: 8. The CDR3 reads CASSEDRGSFTDTQYF. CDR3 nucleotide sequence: TGCGCCAGCAGCGAGGACAGGGGCTCCTTCACAGATACGCAGTATTTT.

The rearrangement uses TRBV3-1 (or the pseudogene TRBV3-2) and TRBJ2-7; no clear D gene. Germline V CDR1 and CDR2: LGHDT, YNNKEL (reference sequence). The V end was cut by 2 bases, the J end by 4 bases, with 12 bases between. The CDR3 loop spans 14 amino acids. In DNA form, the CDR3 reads TGTGCCAGCAGCCAAACTATTGGGTTATACGAGCAGTACTTC. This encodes CASSQTIGLYEQYF.

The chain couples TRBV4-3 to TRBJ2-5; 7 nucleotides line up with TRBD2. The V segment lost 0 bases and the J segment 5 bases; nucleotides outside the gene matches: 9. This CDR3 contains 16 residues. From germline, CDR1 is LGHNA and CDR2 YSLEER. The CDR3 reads CASSQDYGGGDETQYF. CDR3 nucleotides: TGCGCCAGCAGCCAAGATTACGGGGGAGGGGACGAGACCCAGTACTTC.

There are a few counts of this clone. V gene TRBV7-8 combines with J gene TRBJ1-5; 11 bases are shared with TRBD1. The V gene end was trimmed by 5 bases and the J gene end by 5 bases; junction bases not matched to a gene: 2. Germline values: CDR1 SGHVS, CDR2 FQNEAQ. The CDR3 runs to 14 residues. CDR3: CASSRDRGDQPQHF. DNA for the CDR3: TGTGCCAGCAGCCGGGACAGGGGGGATCAGCCCCAGCATTTT.

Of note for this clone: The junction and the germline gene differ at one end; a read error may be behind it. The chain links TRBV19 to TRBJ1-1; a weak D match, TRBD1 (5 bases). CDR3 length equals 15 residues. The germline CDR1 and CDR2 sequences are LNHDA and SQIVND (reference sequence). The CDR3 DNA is TGTGCCAGTAGTATAGATCACAGGATGAACGCTGAAGCTTTCTTT. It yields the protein CASSIDHRMNAEAFF.